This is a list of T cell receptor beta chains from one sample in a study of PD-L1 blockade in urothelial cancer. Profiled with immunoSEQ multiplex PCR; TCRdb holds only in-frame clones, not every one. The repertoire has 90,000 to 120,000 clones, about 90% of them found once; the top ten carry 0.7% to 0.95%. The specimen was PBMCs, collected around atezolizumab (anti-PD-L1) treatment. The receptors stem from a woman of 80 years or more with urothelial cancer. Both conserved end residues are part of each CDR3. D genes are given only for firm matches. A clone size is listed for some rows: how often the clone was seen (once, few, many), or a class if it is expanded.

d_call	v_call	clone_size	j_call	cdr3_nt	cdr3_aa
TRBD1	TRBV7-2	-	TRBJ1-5	TGTGCCAGCAGCTTTTCCGGGACAGGAGGCGGACAGCCCCAGCATTTT	CASSFSGTGGGQPQHF
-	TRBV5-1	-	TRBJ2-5	TGCGCCAGCAGCTTGGGACCCGGGGAGACCCAGTACTTC	CASSLGPGETQYF
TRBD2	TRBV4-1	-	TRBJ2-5	TGCGCCAGCAGCCAAGGTCCGGGACTAGCGGGAGGGACGCAGACCCAGTACTTC	CASSQGPGLAGGTQTQYF
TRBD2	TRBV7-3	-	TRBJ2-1	TGTGCCAGCAGCTTGGGAGGGACTAGCGGCGATGAGCAGTTCTTC	CASSLGGTSGDEQFF
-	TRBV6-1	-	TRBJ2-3	TGTGCCAGCAGTGAACGGGTCAGAAGCACAGATACGCAGTATTTT	CASSERVRSTDTQYF
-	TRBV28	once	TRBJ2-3	TGTGCCAGCAGTTTACGTGGCGGGACAGATACGCAGTATTTT	CASSLRGGTDTQYF
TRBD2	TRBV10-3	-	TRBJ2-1	TGTGCCATCAGTGGGGGGACTAGCGGGAGGGCCGTGAAACACAATGAGCAGTTCTTC	CAISGGTSGRAVKHNEQFF
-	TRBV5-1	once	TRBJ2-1	TGCGCCAGCAGCATTCAGGGTTCCGGTGATGAGCAGTTCTTC	CASSIQGSGDEQFF
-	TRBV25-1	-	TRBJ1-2	TGTGCCAGCAGTGAAACAGGTCCGGACTATGGCTACACCTTC	CASSETGPDYGYTF
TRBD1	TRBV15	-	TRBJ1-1	TGTGCCACCAGCAGAGAACTACAGGGGACTGAAGCTTTCTTT	CATSRELQGTEAFF
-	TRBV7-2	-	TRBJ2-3	TGTGCCAGCAGCTTCCGGGGGTCTTGGGGTGGAGTGGCAGATACGCAGTATTTT	CASSFRGSWGGVADTQYF
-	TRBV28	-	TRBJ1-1	TGTGCCAGCAGTTTAAGCTACACTGAAGCTTTCTTT	CASSLSYTEAFF
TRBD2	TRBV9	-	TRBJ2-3	TGTGCCAGCAGCGTAGCTGGCAGCGGGAGGACAGATACGCAGTATTTT	CASSVAGSGRTDTQYF
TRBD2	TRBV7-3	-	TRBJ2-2	TGTGCCAGCAGCCCCGGGACTAGCGGGGCGCCCGGGGAGCTGTTTTTT	CASSPGTSGAPGELFF
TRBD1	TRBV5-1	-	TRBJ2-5	TGCGCCAGCACCCCCGGGACAGGGGAAAGGTGGCAAGAGACCCAGTACTTC	CASTPGTGERWQETQYF
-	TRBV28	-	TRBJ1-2	TGTGCCAGCAGTTCAAAACTTTATTCATACCGGTCCTATGGCTACACCTTC	CASSSKLYSYRSYGYTF
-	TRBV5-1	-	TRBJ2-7	TGCGCCAGCAGCTTAATGTTGCAGGGGAGCTCCTACGAGCAGTACTTC	CASSLMLQGSSYEQYF
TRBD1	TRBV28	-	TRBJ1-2	TGTGCCAGCAGTTTCTGGGGACAGGGGGGTGGAAGTGGCTACACCTTC	CASSFWGQGGGSGYTF
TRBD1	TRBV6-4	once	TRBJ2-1	TGTGCCAGCAGTGACACAGGGGCCGGGGAGCAGTTCTTC	CASSDTGAGEQFF
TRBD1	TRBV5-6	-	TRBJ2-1	TGTGCCAGCAGCATCGGGTACAGGGGAGATTCCAATGAGCAGTTCTTC	CASSIGYRGDSNEQFF
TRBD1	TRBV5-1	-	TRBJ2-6	TGCGCCAGCAGCTTGTTCCCCGGGACAGGGCTCTCTGGGGCCAACGTCCTGACTTTC	CASSLFPGTGLSGANVLTF
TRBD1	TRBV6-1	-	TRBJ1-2	TGTGCCAGCAGTGAAGGGACAGGGTATGGCGGATACACCTTC	CASSEGTGYGGYTF
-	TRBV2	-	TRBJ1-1	TGTGCCAGCAGGAGGGGAGGTCGTGAAGCTTTCTTT	CASRRGGREAFF
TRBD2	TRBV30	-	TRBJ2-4	TGTGCCTGGAGTCTAGCGGGAACAACATTAGCCAAAAACATTCAGTACTTC	CAWSLAGTTLAKNIQYF
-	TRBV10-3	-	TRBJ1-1	TGTGCCATCAGTGACCGAGGGGGGAACACTGAAGCTTTCTTT	CAISDRGGNTEAFF
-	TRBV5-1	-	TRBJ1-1	TGCGCCAGCAGCTTGGAGCGGGGGGCGGGCACTGAAGCTTTCTTT	CASSLERGAGTEAFF
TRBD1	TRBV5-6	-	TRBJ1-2	TGTGCCAGCACGGTCAGGGGGATCTATGGCTACACCTTC	CASTVRGIYGYTF
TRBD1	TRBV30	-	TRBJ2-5	TGTGCCTGGAGGACAGGGCTTAAAGAGACCCAGTACTTC	CAWRTGLKETQYF
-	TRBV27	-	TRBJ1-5	TGTGCCAGCAGTCCGAGCAATCAGCCCCAGCATTTT	CASSPSNQPQHF
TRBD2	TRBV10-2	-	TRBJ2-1	TGCGCCAGCAATGCGGGAGGCTCCTACAATGAGCAGTTCTTC	CASNAGGSYNEQFF
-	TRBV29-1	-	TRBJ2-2	TGCAGCGGGTACAACGCGAACACCGGGGAGCTGTTTTTT	CSGYNANTGELFF
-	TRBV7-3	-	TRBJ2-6	TGTGCCAGCAGCTTAGGCACTGGGGCCAACGTCCTGACTTTC	CASSLGTGANVLTF
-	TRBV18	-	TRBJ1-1	TGTGCCAGCTCACCCAAAGAACAGACAGGGAACACTGAAGCTTTCTTT	CASSPKEQTGNTEAFF
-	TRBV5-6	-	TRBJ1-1	TGTGCCAGCAGCTTGGGATCGGGGGGGACTGAAGCTTTCTTT	CASSLGSGGTEAFF
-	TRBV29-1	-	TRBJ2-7	TGCAGCGTTGTAGTTCGCTACGAGCAGTACTTC	CSVVVRYEQYF
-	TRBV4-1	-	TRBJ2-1	TGCGCCAGCAGCCAAGTCCGGGTTATGTACAATGAGCAGTTCTTC	CASSQVRVMYNEQFF
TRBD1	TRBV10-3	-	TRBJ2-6	TGTGCCATCACAAACGGGACAGGGAGCTCTGGGGCCAACGTCCTGACTTTC	CAITNGTGSSGANVLTF
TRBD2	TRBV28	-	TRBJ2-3	TGTGCCAGCAGTCCAGCGGGAGCAGATACGCAGTATTTT	CASSPAGADTQYF
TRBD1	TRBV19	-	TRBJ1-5	TGTGCCAGTAGTGAAGACAGGGGAAGCAATCAGCCCCAGCATTTT	CASSEDRGSNQPQHF
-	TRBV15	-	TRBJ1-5	TGTGCCACCAGCAGGGAGGTAAATAGCAATCAGCCCCAGCATTTT	CATSREVNSNQPQHF
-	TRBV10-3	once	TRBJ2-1	TGTGCCATCAGTGCTGAGTTGTCGAATGAGCAGTTCTTC	CAISAELSNEQFF
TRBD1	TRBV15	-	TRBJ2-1	TGTGCCACCAGCAGAGATCTCTCCTCGGGACAGGGATCCTACAATGAGCAGTTCTTC	CATSRDLSSGQGSYNEQFF
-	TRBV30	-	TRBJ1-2	TGTGCCTGGGGGGGCAGGATCGGCTATGGCTACACCTTC	CAWGGRIGYGYTF
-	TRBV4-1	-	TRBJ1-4	TGCGCCAGCAGCCAAGGAGGCGACAGAACTTATGAAAAACTGTTTTTT	CASSQGGDRTYEKLFF
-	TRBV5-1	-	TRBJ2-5	TGCGCCAGCAGCTTGGGGAGTCAGGAGACCCAGTACTTC	CASSLGSQETQYF
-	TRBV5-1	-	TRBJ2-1	TGCGCCAGCAGCTACTCCTCGGGAGAAGGCAATGAGCAGTTCTTC	CASSYSSGEGNEQFF
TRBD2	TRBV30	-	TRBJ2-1	TGTGCCTGGAGTGTTGGAAGCGGGAGGGCCGCTGAGCAGTTCTTC	CAWSVGSGRAAEQFF
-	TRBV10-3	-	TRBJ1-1	TGTGCCATCACCCCGGGTTTTGGCGGCCTGAACACTGAAGCTTTCTTT	CAITPGFGGLNTEAFF
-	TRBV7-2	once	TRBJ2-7	TGTGCCAGCAGCTACCGTAGCGGAGACTACGAGCAGTACTTC	CASSYRSGDYEQYF
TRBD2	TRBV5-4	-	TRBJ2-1	TGTGCCAGCAGCCGTCCTACTAGCGGAAACAATGAGCAGTTCTTC	CASSRPTSGNNEQFF
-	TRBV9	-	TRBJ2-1	TGTGCCAGCAGCCCGCGGGTTAGGAGCGTCTCCTACAATGAGCAGTTCTTC	CASSPRVRSVSYNEQFF
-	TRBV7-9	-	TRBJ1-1	TGTGCCAGCAGCCCAGGGCTTATGAACACTGAAGCTTTCTTT	CASSPGLMNTEAFF
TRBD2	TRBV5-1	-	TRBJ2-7	TGCGCCAGCAGCAAGTTAGCGGGAGGGAACGAGCAGTACTTC	CASSKLAGGNEQYF
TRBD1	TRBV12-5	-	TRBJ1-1	TGTGCTAGTGGTCCAGGGGGCCGGAACACTGAAGCTTTCTTT	CASGPGGRNTEAFF
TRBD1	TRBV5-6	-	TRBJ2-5	TGTGCCAGCAGCTTGGAAGGGACAGACTTCCAAGAGACCCAGTACTTC	CASSLEGTDFQETQYF
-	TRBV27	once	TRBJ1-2	TGTGCCAGCAGTTTAAAACAGAACTATGGCTACACCTTC	CASSLKQNYGYTF
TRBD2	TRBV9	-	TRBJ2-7	TGTGCCAGCAGCGTAGGTACTAGCGGGACGCTGACCTACGAGCAGTACTTC	CASSVGTSGTLTYEQYF